Each of the 29 T cell receptor beta chains below was sequenced from the same sample in a study of blood T cell repertoires in COVID-19. Clones were sequenced by immunoSEQ multiplex PCR, and TCRdb holds only the in-frame ones, with some missing. Found here are about 210,000 clones, 70% to 90% of them singletons; the top ten hold 6% to 8.5%. The sample was peripheral blood. All receptors come from a woman in her forties or fifties with active or convalescent COVID-19.

The rearrangement links TRBV7-6 to TRBJ2-7; D is possibly TRBD2 (6 bases). This CDR3 spans 15 amino acids. The germline V gene encodes CDR1 SGHVS and CDR2 FNYEAQ. The V end lost 0 bases, the J end lost 0 bases, and 9 bases lay between the germline ends. DNA of the CDR3: TGTGCCAGCAGCTTAGCTCTAGCGAGCTCCTACGAGCAGTACTTC. It specifies CASSLALASSYEQYF.

Notes on this clone: Other DNA sequences in the sample encode the same CDR3. V is TRBV3-1 (or the pseudogene TRBV3-2) and J is TRBJ1-2; D is perhaps TRBD1 (6 bases). The CDR3 has 12 residues. Trimming cost V 4 bases and J 8 bases, with 11 bases left between them. Germline CDR1 reads LGHDT; CDR2 reads YNNKEL (reference sequence). CDR3 bases: TGTGCCAGCAGCCTCGGGGGGCGAGGCTACACCTTC. This encodes CASSLGGRGYTF.

The chain joins TRBV6-5 to TRBJ1-2; TRBD1 matches 9 bases. CDR1 MNHEY and CDR2 SVGAGI come from the germline V gene. CDR3 length: 14 amino acids. The V and J ends lost 0 bases and 7 bases, in that order; junction bases with no gene match: 3. CDR3 loop: CASSYSGTGPGYTF. As DNA, the CDR3 is TGTGCCAGCAGTTACTCTGGGACAGGGCCTGGCTACACCTTC.

The chain combines TRBV3-1 (or the pseudogene TRBV3-2) with TRBJ1-3, with a possible D match to TRBD1 (6 bases). CDR1 is LGHDT, CDR2 YNNKEL, per germline (reference sequence). The CDR3 runs 19 residues. Trimming shortened V by 4 bases and J by 0 bases, and 22 bases separated the two germline ends. DNA for the CDR3: TGTGCCAGCAGCCTACCAGGGCTGACGGACAGCCCCTCTGGAAACACCATATATTTT. Translation gives CASSLPGLTDSPSGNTIYF.

The chain couples TRBV27 to TRBJ1-2, with D hard to call. The length of the CDR3 is 14 residues. CDR1 is MNHEY and CDR2 is SMNVEV in the germline V gene (reference sequence). V lost 2 bases and J lost 3, with 10 bases in between. The CDR3 here is CASSLNPLDYGYTF. The DNA for the CDR3 is TGTGCCAGCAGTTTAAATCCCTTAGACTATGGCTACACCTTC.

The J gene is TRBJ1-2, the V gene TRBV28, with no clear D. V lost 7 bases, J lost 7 bases, and 10 bases lay in between. The CDR3 covers 11 residues. Germline CDR1 reads MDHEN; CDR2 reads SYDVKM. The CDR3 DNA sequence: TGTGCCAGCACCTCCCGGGGTGGCTACACCTTC. This encodes CASTSRGGYTF.

The chain combines TRBV10-1 with TRBJ1-5; D unclear. Germline V CDR1 and CDR2: WNHNN, SYGVQD (reference sequence). The CDR3 extends over 15 amino acids. The ends were cut back, 3 bases at V and 4 bases at J, with 13 bases in the middle. CDR3 DNA: TGCGCCAGCAGTGATGCAGGCCTCGGTAATCAGCCCCAGCATTTT. Protein: CASSDAGLGNQPQHF.

V and J are TRBV15 and TRBJ1-5; D not certain. This CDR3 is 15 amino acids long. V was shortened by 0 bases and J by 7 bases, with 13 bases between the two germline ends. Germline V lookup: CDR1 LNHNV, CDR2 YYDKDF (reference sequence). CDR3 nucleotides: TGTGCCACCAGCAGAGATCGCGGGGAAGGACAGCCCCAGCATTTT. Encoded protein: CATSRDRGEGQPQHF.

This clone was counted a few times. The chain carries TRBV6-1 and TRBJ1-1; 10 bases fit TRBD1. The germline V gene encodes CDR1 MNHNS and CDR2 SASEGT. The CDR3 sequence is 14 residues long. V gave up 2 bases and J gave up 10 bases; unmatched junction bases: 7. CDR3 sequence: CASSEIRDRGGAFF. Here the CDR3 DNA reads TGTGCCAGCAGTGAAATTCGGGACAGGGGAGGAGCTTTCTTT.

The CDR3 nucleotides read TGCGCCAGCAGCTGGGGGACAGGAGAGAACTATGGCTACACCTTC. It yields the protein CASSWGTGENYGYTF. The chain uses TRBV5-1 and TRBJ1-2; 8 nucleotides align to TRBD1. The CDR3 sequence is 15 residues long. Germline CDR1 and CDR2: SGHRS and YFSETQ. The V and J ends lost 3 bases and 2 bases, in that order; junction bases with no gene match: 6.

The V and J genes are TRBV19 and TRBJ2-4, with TRBD2 matching over 8 bases. Germline trimming cut 7 bases from V and 3 bases from J; bases unmatched to any gene: 5. Germline assignment: CDR1 LNHDA and CDR2 SQIVND (reference sequence). CDR3 length: 14 amino acids. This chain's CDR3 is CASNTGGDKNIQYF. The CDR3 coding sequence is TGTGCCAGTAACACCGGGGGGGACAAAAACATTCAGTACTTC.

The V and J genes are TRBV2 and TRBJ1-5; D gene ambiguous. CDR3 length equals 17 residues. With 5 bases removed from V and 0 bases from J, the gap between germline ends came to 17 bases. In germline, CDR1 is SNHLY, CDR2 FYNNEI. CDR3 in amino acids: CASSFSPPGNSNQPQHF. CDR3 DNA: TGTGCCAGCAGTTTCAGCCCTCCGGGAAATAGCAATCAGCCCCAGCATTTT.

The V gene is TRBV19, the J gene TRBJ1-4, with 11 positions matching TRBD1. This CDR3 is 14 amino acids long. Germline-derived CDR1 and CDR2 are LNHDA and SQIVND (reference sequence). Trimming cost V 2 bases and J 14 bases; bases outside gene matches: 7. CDR3 protein: CASSIIGTGGYLFF. The CDR3, as DNA: TGTGCCAGTAGTATAATCGGGACAGGGGGTTATCTGTTTTTT.

The CDR3 bases are TGTGCCAGCAGCAAAGAGGGCTCTAGCGGGATCTACGAGCAGTACGTC. Protein product: CASSKEGSSGIYEQYV. The gene calls are TRBV21-1 and TRBJ2-7; the DNA was not used to check the table's D call, TRBD2. TRBV21-1 is assigned pseudogene status. The length of the CDR3 is 16 residues.

The chain has TRBV27 and TRBJ2-4, with D uncertain. Deletions cut 5 bases from V and 0 bases from J, with 20 bases between. This CDR3 is built from 18 residues. Per germline, CDR1 MNHEY and CDR2 SMNVEV (reference sequence). CDR3 residues: CASSPKAGYDLAKNIQYF. DNA of the CDR3: TGTGCCAGCAGTCCTAAGGCAGGATATGACCTAGCCAAAAACATTCAGTACTTC.

V gene TRBV19 combines with J gene TRBJ2-1; D possibly corresponds to TRBD1 (6 bases). The CDR3 sequence is 15 residues long. Germline CDR1 is LNHDA and CDR2 is SQIVND (reference sequence). V shed 6 bases and J shed 0 bases, with 12 bases lying between them. CDR3: CASRSTGSSYNEQFF. DNA of the CDR3: TGTGCCAGTAGGTCTACAGGGAGCTCCTACAATGAGCAGTTCTTC. Based on the CDR3 plus reference TRBV19 and TRBJ2-1, the full variable domain is DGGITQSPKYLFRKEGQNVTLSCEQNLNHDAMYWYRQDPGQGLRLIYYSQIVNDFQKGDIAEGYSVSREKKESFPLTVTSAQKNPTAFYLCASRSTGSSYNEQFFGPGTRLTVL.

The CDR3 region has the DNA TGTGCCATCAAACCGACGACAGGGGGCTCCTACAATGAGCAGTTCTTC. It encodes CAIKPTTGGSYNEQFF. The V call is TRBV10-3, the J call TRBJ2-1; 9 nucleotides match TRBD1. Germline V gives CDR1 ENHRY, CDR2 SYGVKD. The CDR3 runs to 16 residues. J gave up 0 bases and V 7 bases, and 7 bases lay outside the gene matches.

The sample holds a few counts of this clone. The V and J genes are TRBV7-8 and TRBJ1-5; maybe TRBD1 (5 bases). CDR3 size: 15 residues. The V end was cut by 5 bases, the J end by 6 bases, with 17 bases between. Germline V gives CDR1 SGHVS, CDR2 FQNEAQ. The CDR3 sequence: CASSQVGEVSQPQHF. CDR3 coding DNA: TGTGCCAGCAGCCAAGTAGGGGAGGTCAGTCAGCCCCAGCATTTT. Looking up the rest from reference TRBV7-8 and TRBJ1-5 gives the full variable domain: GAGVSQSPRYKVAKRGQDVALRCDPISGHVSLFWYQQALGQGPEFLTYFQNEAQLDKSGLPSDRFFAERPEGSVSTLKIQRTQQEDSAVYLCASSQVGEVSQPQHFGDGTRLSIL.

V and J are TRBV11-3 and TRBJ1-1; D gene ambiguous. Per the germline V gene, CDR1 is SGHNT and CDR2 is YENEEA. With 1 base removed from V and 1 base from J, the gap between germline ends came to 4 bases. CDR3 length: 13 amino acids. The CDR3 protein is CASSLVSNTEAFF. CDR3 DNA sequence: TGTGCCAGCAGCTTAGTATCGAACACTGAAGCTTTCTTT.

DNA for the CDR3: TGTGCCAGCAGCATGGGACAGGGGGCGAACTATGGCTACACCTTC. Its translation: CASSMGQGANYGYTF. The V and J genes are TRBV21-1 and TRBJ1-2; the table calls TRBD1, which could not be checked here. TRBV21-1 is given as a pseudogene. The CDR3 is 15 residues long.

The chain uses TRBV20-1 and TRBJ1-1; D is undetermined. Germline V gene sequence: CDR1 DFQATT, CDR2 SNEGSKA (reference sequence). CDR3 length equals 10 residues. Trimming removed 4 bases at V and 11 bases at J, with 11 bases between. The CDR3 nucleotides are TGCAGTGCTAAGCGTGAGTTGGCTTTCTTT. Translation gives CSAKRELAFF.

This clone was detected only a few times. The genes are TRBV5-1 and TRBJ1-3; D may be TRBD1 (6 bases). Germline V lookup: CDR1 SGHRS, CDR2 YFSETQ. Trimming cost V 5 bases and J 0 bases, with 15 bases left between them. The CDR3 is 16 residues long. In nucleotides, the CDR3 is TGCGCCAGCAGTCTACAGGGACCCGGCTCTGGAAACACCATATATTTT. Residues: CASSLQGPGSGNTIYF.

The chain couples TRBV6-1 to TRBJ1-5, with a tentative D call TRBD1 (6 bases). Germline-derived CDR1 and CDR2 are MNHNS and SASEGT. This CDR3 contains 15 residues. Trimming took 1 base from V and 7 from J, leaving 14 bases between them. The CDR3 DNA is TGTGCCAGCAGTGAAGTTGGGGAAAGGGGGCAGCCCCAGCATTTT. The encoded protein is CASSEVGERGQPQHF.

V and J are TRBV11-3 and TRBJ1-3, with D maybe TRBD1 (5 bases). The V gene's germline CDR1 is SGHNT and CDR2 YENEEA. CDR3 length equals 15 residues. Trimming took 4 bases from V and 0 from J, leaving 10 bases between them. The CDR3 spells CASSSGLGSGNTIYF. The CDR3 DNA reads TGTGCCAGCAGCTCGGGACTGGGCTCTGGAAACACCATATATTTT.

V gene TRBV24-1 combines with J gene TRBJ2-3; 11 bases map to TRBD2. Germline CDR1 and CDR2: KGHDR and SFDVKD. Trimming cost V 2 bases and J 5 bases; bases outside gene matches: 8. This CDR3 has 17 residues. This CDR3 reads CATSDSLAGGYGDTQYF. CDR3 nucleotide sequence: TGTGCCACCAGTGATTCCTTAGCGGGAGGGTATGGAGATACGCAGTATTTT.

This clone appeared a single time. The chain is built from TRBV28 and TRBJ2-7, with D possibly TRBD2 on 6 matching bases. CDR3 length equals 12 residues. Germline V gene data show CDR1 as MDHEN and CDR2 as SYDVKM. The CDR3 DNA reads as TGTGGGGCTGGAGGGTCAGGCTACGAGCAGTACTTC. Encoded protein: CGAGGSGYEQYF.

J is TRBJ1-6 and V is TRBV7-6; TRBD1 aligns across 7 bases. The CDR3 loop spans 14 amino acids. V was pared by 2 bases and J by 10 bases, with 5 bases of the junction left unmatched. Germline values: CDR1 SGHVS, CDR2 FNYEAQ. The CDR3 nucleotides read TGTGCCAGCAGCTTACAGGGGGAAGGGTCACCCCTCCACTTT. It is translated as CASSLQGEGSPLHF.

The CDR3 sequence: CASSLAGRHSGANVLTF. Written as DNA, the CDR3 is TGCGCCAGCAGCTTGGCTGGCAGACACTCTGGGGCCAACGTCCTGACTTTC. The chain is built from TRBV5-1 and TRBJ2-6; D is uncertain. Trimming left V 0 bases short and J 0 bases short, with 10 bases between. The CDR3 is made up of 17 amino acids. Germline-derived CDR1 and CDR2 are SGHRS and YFSETQ.

The rearrangement joins TRBV18 to TRBJ2-4; 10 positions match TRBD1. The CDR3 contains 14 residues. V shed 2 bases, J shed 5 bases, and the junction held 0 bases outside the gene matches. The germline CDR1 and CDR2 sequences are KGHSH and LQKENI. DNA for the CDR3: TGTGCCAGCTCACCAGACAGGGGGCAAAACATTCAGTACTTC. This sequence encodes CASSPDRGQNIQYF.